The rows below give T cell receptor beta chains drawn from one sample of a study of T cells in Graves' hyperthyroidism and ophthalmopathy. MiXCR, applied by TCRdb to the multiplex PCR reads, yields one record per CDR3 protein. The sample has roughly 700,000 distinct CDR3 sequences, roughly 17% seen once. Material for sequencing was blood. The receptors derive from a middle-aged man with Graves' hyperthyroidism. CDR3s include the opening cysteine and the closing phenylalanine or tryptophan. A D gene is named only where the DNA matches it firmly. Only some rows state a clone size, as once, few, many or a class for expanded clones.

D gene,V gene,CDR3 length,clone size,J gene,CDR3 DNA,CDR3 protein
TRBD1,TRBV6-1,15,many,TRBJ1-3,TGTGCCAGCAGTTCTGACAGGGCCTCTGGAAACACCATATATTTT,CASSSDRASGNTIYF
.,TRBV7-9,18,many,TRBJ2-3,TGTGCCAGCAGCTTAGGCATGATCGGACTTCCAGGCACAGATACGCAGTATTTT,CASSLGMIGLPGTDTQYF
.,TRBV7-9,14,many,TRBJ1-4,TGTGCCAGCAGCTTGACTGACGGTGGGGAAAAACTGTTTTTT,CASSLTDGGEKLFF
TRBD1,TRBV28,14,many,TRBJ2-7,TGTGCCAGCAGTTCCGGACAGGGGCCCAGCGAGCAGTACTTC,CASSSGQGPSEQYF
.,TRBV18,15,many,TRBJ2-3,TGTGCCAGCACAACAAGGGGGGGACGGACAGATACGCAGTATTTT,CASTTRGGRTDTQYF
.,TRBV7-3,17,.,TRBJ2-1,TGTGCCAGCAGCTCCTCAGGGAGGAGGGCCCCCTACAATGAGCAGTTCTTC,CASSSSGRRAPYNEQFF
.,TRBV18,16,.,TRBJ1-4,TGTGCCAGCTCACCAGCGACAGGTGCAACTAATGAAAAACTGTTTTTT,CASSPATGATNEKLFF
.,TRBV7-2,14,few,TRBJ1-5,TGTGCCAGCAGCTTAGCTGGTATTACAGATACGCAGCATTTT,CASSLAGITDTQHF
TRBD2,TRBV10-3,16,many,TRBJ2-1,TGTGCCATCAGTGAGAGGCAGCGGGAGGCCCCTACTGAGCAGTTCTTC,CAISERQREAPTEQFF
.,TRBV7-2,13,many,TRBJ1-2,TGTGCCAGCAGCTTAGGCCGAACTATGGTTTACACCTTC,CASSLGRTMVYTF
.,TRBV19,15,.,TRBJ1-6,TGTGCCACCAAAGAAGTACAGGGTTCGGTTTCACCCCTCCACTTT,CATKEVQGSVSPLHF
.,TRBV28,13,many,TRBJ2-1,TGTGCCAGCAGTTTTGGTCTCCCTGCGGAGCAGTTCTTC,CASSFGLPAEQFF
.,TRBV28,13,.,TRBJ2-7,TGTGCCATTAAGAAGGGTGGCTACTACGAGCAGTACTTC,CAIKKGGYYEQYF
.,TRBV11-1,17,.,TRBJ1-1,TGTGCCAGCGAGGGGGGGGGCCTCTCGGGTCTGAACACTGAAGCTTTCTTT,CASEGGGLSGLNTEAFF
.,TRBV6-1,12,.,TRBJ1-1,TGTGCCAGCGGTAACACAACCACTGAAGCTTTCTTT,CASGNTTTEAFF
.,TRBV12-3/TRBV12-4,14,.,TRBJ2-2,TGTGCCAGCACCCAAAGGCTCAACACCGGGGAGCTGTTTTTT,CASTQRLNTGELFF
.,TRBV29-1,15,few,TRBJ2-4,TGCAGCGCCGGTGGTGGGGGCCTTACCAAAAACATTCAGTACTTC,CSAGGGGLTKNIQYF
TRBD2,TRBV3-1,16,many,TRBJ2-1,TGTGCCAGCAGGATGACTAGCGGCCCGACCTACAATGAGCAGTTCTTC,CASRMTSGPTYNEQFF
.,TRBV12-3/TRBV12-4,14,many,TRBJ2-7,TGTGCCAGCAGTTTAGCTGAGGGTTCCTACGAGCAGTACTTC,CASSLAEGSYEQYF